This record concerns one TCR beta chain sequence. Which antigen it targets is not known. Nothing much larger sits one base from this clone, and base qualities are not available. Relative to germline, V is 4 bases shorter and J is 5 bases shorter, with 20 bases between their ends. CDR1 and CDR2 were assigned from the germline V gene as MDHEN and SYDVKM. The CDR3 goes from the cysteine to the phenylalanine over 16 residues. The entry retains the CDR3 DNA only, 48 bases that are in frame from base 1. The entry originates in a study of control samples from healthy donors and cancer patients (dated by TCRdb to about 2020). Library preparation employed the immunoSEQ multiplex PCR assay. Drawn from immuneACCESS, this table holds only the in-frame rearrangements with V and J called that TCRdb kept. Clones are partly lost; checked studies trace under half to an unresolved V gene and leave the rest unexplained. In all, the sample holds around 130,000 clones, and 88% of those were seen once. Jointly, the top ten make up around 3% of the sample.

The source is a man aged 50-60 years in good health. Sequencing was done on a sample of blood. The rearranged segments are TRBV28 and TRBJ2-5; TRBD2 is perhaps the D gene, given 6 matching bases. The CDR3 protein is CASSSSVSEGLETQYF. Read as DNA, the sequence is TGTGCCAGCAGTTCGTCCGTGAGCGAGGGACTGGAGACCCAGTACTTC. With the portions outside the CDR3 filled from the reference TRBV28 and TRBJ2-5 genes, the complete variable region becomes DVKVTQSSRYLVKRTGEKVFLECVQDMDHENMFWYRQDPGLGLRLIYFSYDVKMKEKGDIPEGYSVSREKKERFSLILESASTNQTSMYLCASSSSVSEGLETQYFGPGTRLLVL.